This section outlines one T cell receptor beta chain sequence together with its context. Its target is unknown. This entry comes from a study of CD4 T cell repertoires in COVID-19. Study-wide context: Relabeled CFSE-low cells, IL-2-expanded for about nine days, met spikes from other coronaviruses.

CDR3 size: 14 residues. The J segment lost 9 bases and the V segment lost 6 bases, leaving 13 bases of the junction unmatched. The V gene's germline CDR1 is SQVTM and CDR2 ANQGSEA. Donors had recovered from mild-to-severe COVID-19. The memory T cells were sequenced right after ex vivo isolation, without culture. Clones were read by immunoSEQ multiplex PCR, and TCRdb kept only the in-frame ones, dropping some. The sample shows tens of thousands of clones, approximately 83% of them seen only once. Study-wide findings and caveats: Several top expanded SARS-CoV-2-reactive clonotypes were shared by two or three memory subsets.

This sequence originates from a human donor who had COVID-19. Source: CD4+ T cells from peripheral blood, taken after recovery from COVID-19. The V and J genes are TRBV29-1 and TRBJ2-7; 11 nucleotides agree with TRBD2. In DNA form, the CDR3 reads TGCAGCGTCCTACCGAGCCTAGCGGGAGGTGTGCAGTACTTC. Its protein product is CSVLPSLAGGVQYF.